The rows below give T cell receptor beta chains drawn from one sample of a study of blood T cell repertoires in COVID-19. Clones were read by immunoSEQ multiplex PCR, and TCRdb kept only the in-frame ones, dropping some. The sample has about 240,000 clones, about nine tenths seen once. Sequenced sample: peripheral blood. Receptors were obtained from a man aged 60 to 75 who had recovered from COVID-19. Each CDR3 is given with its conserved first and last residue. Fields, in order: D gene, CDR3 length, V gene, J gene, clone size, CDR3 protein, CDR3 DNA. A D gene is named only where the DNA matches it firmly. Clone size is not always given. Where it is, it says once, few, many or a class for expanded clones.

D gene: NA
CDR3 length: 15
V gene: TRBV24-1
J gene: TRBJ2-3
clone size: NA
CDR3 protein: CATSVGKSGTDTQYF
CDR3 DNA: TGTGCCACCAGTGTCGGGAAATCGGGCACAGATACGCAGTATTTT

D gene: TRBD2
CDR3 length: 18
V gene: TRBV9
J gene: TRBJ2-3
clone size: NA
CDR3 protein: CASSVAFPSGASTDTQYF
CDR3 DNA: TGTGCCAGCAGCGTAGCTTTCCCTAGCGGGGCAAGCACAGATACGCAGTATTTT

D gene: TRBD1
CDR3 length: 13
V gene: TRBV5-1
J gene: TRBJ1-1
clone size: NA
CDR3 protein: CASSRTGGTEAFF
CDR3 DNA: TGCGCCAGCAGCAGAACAGGGGGCACTGAAGCTTTCTTT

D gene: NA
CDR3 length: 14
V gene: TRBV6-5
J gene: TRBJ1-3
clone size: NA
CDR3 protein: CASTNGGSGNTIYF
CDR3 DNA: TGTGCCAGCACCAACGGGGGGTCCGGAAACACCATATATTTT

D gene: NA
CDR3 length: 14
V gene: TRBV5-1
J gene: TRBJ2-2
clone size: NA
CDR3 protein: CASSLEQSTGELFF
CDR3 DNA: TGCGCCAGCAGCTTGGAACAGAGCACCGGGGAGCTGTTTTTT

D gene: NA
CDR3 length: 14
V gene: TRBV5-5
J gene: TRBJ1-3
clone size: NA
CDR3 protein: CASSLGGLGNTIYF
CDR3 DNA: TGTGCCAGCAGCTTGGGGGGGCTTGGAAACACCATATATTTT

D gene: NA
CDR3 length: 13
V gene: TRBV29-1
J gene: TRBJ1-1
clone size: NA
CDR3 protein: CSVDQQGHTEAFF
CDR3 DNA: TGCAGCGTTGATCAGCAGGGGCACACTGAAGCTTTCTTT

D gene: NA
CDR3 length: 17
V gene: TRBV6-1
J gene: TRBJ2-1
clone size: NA
CDR3 protein: CASSEALLTAAWNEQFF
CDR3 DNA: TGTGCCAGCAGTGAAGCGCTACTTACAGCAGCCTGGAATGAGCAGTTCTTC

D gene: NA
CDR3 length: 15
V gene: TRBV4-1
J gene: TRBJ1-4
clone size: NA
CDR3 protein: CASSQQQGRNEKLFF
CDR3 DNA: TGCGCCAGCAGCCAACAACAGGGTAGAAATGAAAAACTGTTTTTT

D gene: TRBD1
CDR3 length: 15
V gene: TRBV11-2
J gene: TRBJ2-1
clone size: NA
CDR3 protein: CASSIGQGSYNEQFF
CDR3 DNA: TGTGCCAGCAGCATAGGACAGGGATCCTACAATGAGCAGTTCTTC

D gene: TRBD2
CDR3 length: 15
V gene: TRBV11-2
J gene: TRBJ2-2
clone size: NA
CDR3 protein: CASSLVRGGTGELFF
CDR3 DNA: TGTGCCAGCAGCTTAGTCCGGGGGGGCACCGGGGAGCTGTTTTTT

D gene: NA
CDR3 length: 13
V gene: TRBV30
J gene: TRBJ1-2
clone size: NA
CDR3 protein: CAWSVRIRDSYTF
CDR3 DNA: TGTGCCTGGAGTGTCAGGATCCGGGACAGCTACACCTTC

D gene: NA
CDR3 length: 18
V gene: TRBV30
J gene: TRBJ2-6
clone size: NA
CDR3 protein: CAWMGTPIGVSGANVLTF
CDR3 DNA: TGTGCCTGGATGGGGACTCCAATCGGGGTATCTGGGGCCAACGTCCTGACTTTC

D gene: TRBD1
CDR3 length: 16
V gene: TRBV4-1
J gene: TRBJ1-4
clone size: few
CDR3 protein: CASSQTTGGRNEKLFF
CDR3 DNA: TGCGCCAGCAGCCAAACCACAGGGGGGAGGAATGAAAAACTGTTTTTT

D gene: TRBD2
CDR3 length: 16
V gene: TRBV6-4
J gene: TRBJ2-1
clone size: NA
CDR3 protein: CASSGSSGGAYNEQFF
CDR3 DNA: TGTGCCAGCAGTGGATCGAGCGGGGGGGCATACAATGAGCAGTTCTTC

D gene: TRBD1
CDR3 length: 15
V gene: TRBV15
J gene: TRBJ1-2
clone size: NA
CDR3 protein: CATSRLDRGRDGYTF
CDR3 DNA: TGTGCCACCAGCAGATTAGACAGGGGACGGGATGGCTACACCTTC

D gene: TRBD1
CDR3 length: 15
V gene: TRBV9
J gene: TRBJ2-3
clone size: NA
CDR3 protein: CASRAPGTVADTQYF
CDR3 DNA: TGTGCCAGCAGGGCCCCCGGGACAGTCGCAGATACGCAGTATTTT

D gene: TRBD2
CDR3 length: 15
V gene: TRBV5-8
J gene: TRBJ2-5
clone size: NA
CDR3 protein: CASRGGTSVQETQYF
CDR3 DNA: TGTGCCAGCAGGGGAGGGACTAGCGTTCAAGAGACCCAGTACTTC

D gene: NA
CDR3 length: 13
V gene: TRBV30
J gene: TRBJ1-2
clone size: NA
CDR3 protein: CAWSPSANYGYTF
CDR3 DNA: TGTGCCTGGAGTCCCTCGGCTAACTATGGCTACACCTTC

D gene: TRBD2
CDR3 length: 15
V gene: TRBV5-1
J gene: TRBJ2-7
clone size: NA
CDR3 protein: CASSLRTSGTYEQYF
CDR3 DNA: TGCGCCAGCAGCTTACGGACTAGCGGGACCTACGAGCAGTACTTC

D gene: NA
CDR3 length: 13
V gene: TRBV28
J gene: TRBJ2-1
clone size: once
CDR3 protein: CASSPPGRNEQFF
CDR3 DNA: TGTGCCAGCTCACCGCCAGGTCGGAATGAGCAGTTCTTC

D gene: NA
CDR3 length: 14
V gene: TRBV7-9
J gene: TRBJ1-2
clone size: NA
CDR3 protein: CASSLGADNYGYTF
CDR3 DNA: TGTGCCAGCAGCTTAGGAGCGGATAACTATGGCTACACCTTC

D gene: NA
CDR3 length: 15
V gene: TRBV13
J gene: TRBJ1-2
clone size: NA
CDR3 protein: CASSLEGQRDLGYTF
CDR3 DNA: TGTGCCAGCAGCTTAGAGGGGCAGCGCGATCTCGGCTACACCTTC

D gene: NA
CDR3 length: 12
V gene: TRBV7-6
J gene: TRBJ2-3
clone size: NA
CDR3 protein: CASSLQADTQYF
CDR3 DNA: TGTGCCAGCAGCCTACAGGCAGATACGCAGTATTTT

D gene: TRBD2
CDR3 length: 16
V gene: TRBV7-6
J gene: TRBJ2-1
clone size: NA
CDR3 protein: CASSLRAGVSYNEQFF
CDR3 DNA: TGTGCCAGCAGCTTACGAGCGGGGGTCTCCTACAATGAGCAGTTCTTC

D gene: TRBD2
CDR3 length: 14
V gene: TRBV5-4
J gene: TRBJ2-1
clone size: once
CDR3 protein: CASSLAGGINEQFF
CDR3 DNA: TGTGCCAGCAGCTTGGCGGGGGGGATCAATGAGCAGTTCTTC

D gene: NA
CDR3 length: 15
V gene: TRBV5-4
J gene: TRBJ2-1
clone size: NA
CDR3 protein: CASSPRAGTYNEQFF
CDR3 DNA: TGTGCCAGCAGCCCCCGCGCGGGCACTTACAATGAGCAGTTCTTC

D gene: NA
CDR3 length: 13
V gene: TRBV12-5
J gene: TRBJ1-2
clone size: NA
CDR3 protein: CASGTGYSGGYTF
CDR3 DNA: TGTGCTAGTGGTACAGGGTATTCGGGCGGCTACACCTTC

D gene: NA
CDR3 length: 14
V gene: TRBV6-5
J gene: TRBJ2-1
clone size: NA
CDR3 protein: CASSRAGRNNEQFF
CDR3 DNA: TGTGCCAGCAGCCGAGCGGGCAGAAACAATGAGCAGTTCTTC

D gene: TRBD1
CDR3 length: 16
V gene: TRBV5-1
J gene: TRBJ2-1
clone size: few
CDR3 protein: CASSAPGQQNLNEQFF
CDR3 DNA: TGCGCCAGCAGCGCCCCGGGACAGCAGAATTTGAATGAGCAGTTCTTC

D gene: NA
CDR3 length: 13
V gene: TRBV7-6
J gene: TRBJ1-5
clone size: NA
CDR3 protein: CASSRESFQPQHF
CDR3 DNA: TGTGCCAGCAGCCGCGAGTCGTTTCAGCCCCAGCATTTT

D gene: TRBD1
CDR3 length: 16
V gene: TRBV13
J gene: TRBJ1-2
clone size: few
CDR3 protein: CASSLRDRVLAYGYTF
CDR3 DNA: TGTGCCAGCAGCTTACGGGACAGGGTGTTAGCCTATGGCTACACCTTC

D gene: NA
CDR3 length: 14
V gene: TRBV5-5
J gene: TRBJ1-2
clone size: NA
CDR3 protein: CASSLRGARYGYTF
CDR3 DNA: TGTGCCAGCAGCTTACGGGGGGCGCGGTATGGCTACACCTTC

D gene: TRBD1
CDR3 length: 16
V gene: TRBV5-5
J gene: TRBJ2-5
clone size: once
CDR3 protein: CASNLFTGGAGETQYF
CDR3 DNA: TGTGCCAGCAACCTTTTTACAGGGGGCGCAGGGGAGACCCAGTACTTC

D gene: TRBD1
CDR3 length: 16
V gene: TRBV24-1
J gene: TRBJ2-1
clone size: NA
CDR3 protein: CATSDRDRAPYNEQFF
CDR3 DNA: TGTGCCACCAGTGACCGGGACAGGGCACCCTACAATGAGCAGTTCTTC

D gene: NA
CDR3 length: 14
V gene: TRBV9
J gene: TRBJ2-2
clone size: few
CDR3 protein: CASSVGVNTGELFF
CDR3 DNA: TGTGCCAGCAGCGTAGGCGTAAACACCGGGGAGCTGTTTTTT

D gene: TRBD1
CDR3 length: 17
V gene: TRBV11-3
J gene: TRBJ2-3
clone size: NA
CDR3 protein: CASSSGVPGQGGDTQYF
CDR3 DNA: TGTGCCAGCAGCTCCGGCGTACCGGGACAGGGAGGAGATACGCAGTATTTT